Listed below are T cell receptor beta chains from one sample, sequenced in a study of shared clonotypes between healthy human individuals. Sequencing was performed with immunoSEQ multiplex PCR; in TCRdb, only in-frame clones are kept and a portion is missing. The table records 500,000 to 650,000 clones, around three quarters of them present only once. Source material: PBMCs. Every receptor here comes from a woman aged 35 to 49 in good health. Some clones in this sample may be carry-over from other donors' samples. The CDR3 runs from the conserved cysteine through the conserved F or W. The order of the fields is V gene, clone size, J gene, CDR3 length, D gene, CDR3 protein, CDR3 DNA. The D gene is left open where the match is weak. Only part of the rows carry a size: once, few, many, or a class if the clone is expanded.

TRBV4-1	-	TRBJ1-2	18	TRBD1	CASSQDPAGGISNYGYTF	TGCGCCAGCAGCCAAGATCCGGCAGGGGGCATTAGCAACTATGGCTACACCTTC
TRBV5-1	-	TRBJ1-1	16	-	CASSWGDHRENTEAFF	TGCGCCAGCAGCTGGGGGGACCACCGGGAGAACACTGAAGCTTTCTTT
TRBV6-4	-	TRBJ1-4	13	-	CASSEGENEKLFF	TGTGCCAGCAGTGAGGGAGAGAATGAAAAACTGTTTTTT
TRBV7-9	-	TRBJ1-1	13	-	CASSLDVTTGAFF	TGTGCCAGCAGCCTAGATGTTACGACTGGAGCTTTCTTT
TRBV28	-	TRBJ2-7	13	TRBD1	CATSTGGLYEQYF	TGTGCCACCTCGACAGGGGGCTTGTACGAGCAGTACTTC
TRBV7-2	-	TRBJ2-7	15	TRBD2	CASSYTSGSGYEQYF	TGTGCCAGCAGCTATACTAGCGGGAGTGGGTACGAGCAGTACTTC
TRBV18	-	TRBJ1-1	16	-	CASSPAEGSMNTEAFF	TGTGCCAGCTCACCAGCCGAAGGGAGTATGAACACTGAAGCTTTCTTT
TRBV7-8	-	TRBJ2-5	15	-	CASSLGVGLWETQYF	TGTGCCAGCAGCTTAGGTGTTGGCCTGTGGGAGACCCAGTACTTC
TRBV2	few	TRBJ2-5	15	-	CASSLDRGQEETQYF	TGTGCCAGCAGTTTGGACAGAGGGCAGGAAGAGACCCAGTACTTC
TRBV30	-	TRBJ2-3	14	-	CAWRNGAYTDTQYF	TGTGCCTGGAGAAACGGAGCCTACACAGATACGCAGTATTTT
TRBV10-2	-	TRBJ2-5	16	TRBD2	CASSGLAGGRRETQYF	TGCGCCAGCAGTGGGCTAGCGGGAGGGCGGAGGGAGACCCAGTACTTC
TRBV7-9	-	TRBJ2-5	14	-	CASSFSGGKETQYF	TGTGCCAGCAGCTTCTCAGGAGGAAAAGAGACCCAGTACTTC
TRBV9	-	TRBJ2-7	14	-	CASSPSPGRVEQYF	TGTGCCAGCAGCCCAAGCCCGGGGCGGGTCGAGCAGTACTTC
TRBV6-6	-	TRBJ2-7	14	TRBD1	CASSRTGASYEQYF	TGTGCCAGCAGTCGGACAGGCGCGTCCTACGAGCAGTACTTC
TRBV5-1	-	TRBJ1-3	14	-	CASSSQSSGNTIYF	TGCGCCAGCAGCTCCCAGAGCTCTGGAAACACCATATATTTT
TRBV5-1	-	TRBJ2-7	16	-	CASSPILGGRSYEQYF	TGCGCCAGCAGCCCTATTCTGGGGGGCAGGTCTTACGAGCAGTACTTC
TRBV7-9	-	TRBJ2-7	15	TRBD1	CASSFLDRGIHEQYF	TGTGCCAGCAGCTTCCTGGACAGGGGAATACACGAGCAGTACTTC
TRBV20-1	-	TRBJ2-1	10	-	CSAKGNEQFF	TGCAGTGCTAAAGGGAATGAGCAGTTCTTC
TRBV7-2	-	TRBJ2-3	16	-	CASSLRGGDGTDTQYF	TGTGCCAGCAGCTTAAGAGGGGGAGATGGAACAGATACGCAGTATTTT
TRBV7-2	-	TRBJ1-1	14	-	CASSLGGHNTEAFF	TGTGCCAGCAGCTTAGGGGGACACAACACTGAAGCTTTCTTT
TRBV7-9	-	TRBJ2-7	17	TRBD1	CASSPPALQGLWYEQYF	TGTGCCAGCAGCCCGCCCGCACTACAGGGGCTCTGGTACGAGCAGTACTTC
TRBV4-3	-	TRBJ1-2	15	-	CASSQDRGRGYGYTF	TGCGCCAGCAGCCAAGATCGGGGCCGGGGCTATGGCTACACCTTC
TRBV9	-	TRBJ1-3	16	-	CASSVGTGGSGNTIYF	TGTGCCAGCAGCGTAGGTACTGGCGGCTCTGGAAACACCATATATTTT
TRBV30	-	TRBJ2-5	14	-	CACPWGQEQETQYF	TGTGCCTGTCCTTGGGGTCAGGAGCAAGAGACCCAGTACTTC
TRBV30	-	TRBJ2-7	13	-	CAWSVTGFFWQYF	-
TRBV27	few	TRBJ1-5	16	TRBD1	CASSQGGFRSNQPQHF	TGTGCCAGCAGCCAGGGGGGGTTTAGAAGCAATCAGCCCCAGCATTTT
TRBV29-1	-	TRBJ1-2	13	TRBD1	CSAQDRGQYGYTF	TGCAGCGCCCAGGACAGGGGCCAATATGGCTACACCTTC
TRBV28	-	TRBJ2-5	13	TRBD1	CASSLTGTETQYF	TGTGCCAGCAGCCTGACAGGGACGGAGACCCAGTACTTC
TRBV7-9	-	TRBJ2-7	13	-	CASSPGAVYEQYF	TGTGCCAGCAGCCCTGGCGCGGTTTACGAGCAGTACTTC
TRBV5-1	-	TRBJ2-7	13	-	CASSVAGNYEQYF	TGCGCCAGCAGCGTGGCGGGCAACTACGAGCAGTACTTC
TRBV29-1	-	TRBJ1-2	11	-	CSSGGQGGYTF	TGCAGCAGTGGGGGGCAGGGTGGCTACACCTTC
TRBV7-3	-	TRBJ2-1	14	-	CASSSKPLADEQFF	TGTGCCAGCAGCTCGAAACCACTAGCCGATGAGCAGTTCTTC
TRBV27	-	TRBJ1-5	12	-	CASIQGVQPQHF	TGTGCCAGCATACAGGGTGTTCAGCCCCAGCATTTT
TRBV30	-	TRBJ1-2	14	-	CAWNGWGYNYGYTF	TGTGCCTGGAATGGATGGGGCTACAACTATGGCTACACCTTC
TRBV28	-	TRBJ2-7	14	-	CASSFVPPNYEQYF	TGTGCCAGCAGTTTCGTGCCACCGAACTACGAGCAGTACTTC
TRBV6-5	once	TRBJ1-1	15	-	CASSPGGSRVTEAFF	TGTGCCAGCAGCCCCGGGGGGTCAAGGGTTACTGAAGCTTTCTTT
TRBV6-1	-	TRBJ1-5	14	-	CASSAGQYNQPQHF	TGTGCCAGCAGTGCTGGACAGTACAATCAGCCCCAGCATTTT
TRBV11-2	-	TRBJ1-3	15	TRBD1	CASSLLQGAGNTIYF	TGTGCCAGCAGCTTGCTACAGGGGGCTGGAAACACCATATATTTT
TRBV28	-	TRBJ1-5	13	-	CASRRFDHQPQHF	TGTGCCAGCAGGCGGTTCGACCATCAGCCCCAGCATTTT
TRBV6-4	-	TRBJ2-2	14	-	CASSDGGSTGELFF	TGTGCCAGCAGTGACGGGGGTAGCACCGGGGAGCTGTTTTTT